Listed here are 21 T cell receptor beta chains from one sample, sequenced in a study of T cell repertoires in cytomegalovirus infection. Antigen specificity for these receptors is unknown. TCRdb itself ran the reads through MiXCR, one entry per CDR3 protein. Of some 920,000 distinct CDR3 sequences listed, roughly a third were seen once; the top ten hold roughly an eighth. The specimen was cultured CD8+ T cells from PBMCs, collected from culture after CMV antigen stimulation. The receptors here all came from a human donor in good health (CMV status not recorded). Some clones in this sample may be carry-over from other donors' samples.

In DNA form, the CDR3 reads TGTGCCAGCAGCGGAACAGGGGGCCGTTTGGATGAGCAGTTCTTC. Translated: CASSGTGGRLDEQFF. The chain uses TRBV9 and TRBJ2-1; TRBD1 matches at 9 bases. The V segment lost 3 bases and the J segment 8 bases; nucleotides outside the gene matches: 9. The CDR3 has 15 residues. Germline values: CDR1 SGDLS, CDR2 YYNGEE.

The CDR3 sequence: CASSLLSGGRNEQFF. The CDR3 nucleotides read TGTGCCAGCAGCTTATTGTCAGGGGGCAGGAATGAGCAGTTCTTC. This rearrangement joins TRBV7-9 to TRBJ2-1; 8 bases fit TRBD1. Germline V gene sequence: CDR1 SEHNR, CDR2 FQNEAQ (reference sequence). V was pared by 2 bases and J by 7 bases, with 7 bases of the junction left unmatched. The CDR3 is 15 residues long. Looking up the rest from reference TRBV7-9 and TRBJ2-1 gives the full variable domain: DTGVSQNPRHKITKRGQNVTFRCDPISEHNRLYWYRQTLGQGPEFLTYFQNEAQLEKSRLLSDRFSAERPKGSFSTLEIQRTEQGDSAMYLCASSLLSGGRNEQFFGPGTRLTVL.

In its sample, this clonotype was seen many times. The chain links TRBV7-6 to TRBJ2-7; 7 bases match TRBD1. CDR3 length: 15 amino acids. With V trimmed by 5 bases and J by 2 bases, 9 bases remained unmatched. Germline V gene lookup returns CDR1 SGHVS and CDR2 FNYEAQ. The CDR3 here is CASSRHPGQTYEQYF. The DNA for the CDR3 is TGTGCCAGCAGCCGCCACCCGGGACAGACCTACGAGCAGTACTTC.

This clonotype was detected only a few times. The chain recombines TRBV14 with TRBJ2-7; D is possibly TRBD2 (6 bases). Germline V gene sequence: CDR1 SGHDN, CDR2 FVKESK. This CDR3 is built from 14 residues. Between the trimmed V and J ends, which lost 1 base and 3 bases, there was a span of 10 bases. The CDR3 reads CASSQGRGYYEQYF. The CDR3 bases are TGTGCCAGCAGCCAAGGGAGGGGTTACTACGAGCAGTACTTC.

The CDR3 spells CGAGANTEAFF. As DNA, the CDR3 is TGTGGCGCGGGTGCCAACACTGAAGCTTTCTTT. The rearrangement links TRBV6-2 or TRBV6-3 to TRBJ1-1; no definite D call. CDR1 and CDR2 from the germline V gene are MNHEY and SVGEGT. This CDR3 region has 11 residues.

For this clonotype: This may be a read error, as it is one base from a much larger clone. The chain is built from TRBV7-9 and TRBJ2-3; D gene ambiguous. Trimming cost V 7 bases and J 10 bases, with 9 bases left between them. CDR1 and CDR2 (germline): SEHNR, FQNEAQ (reference sequence). The CDR3 loop spans 10 amino acids. The CDR3 DNA is TGTGCCAGCAACTTTGGGGCGCAGTATTTT. Translating it yields CASNFGAQYF.

The V call is TRBV5-4, the J call TRBJ2-5, with D maybe TRBD1 (5 bases). Deletions cut 1 base from V and 5 bases from J, with 12 bases between. The CDR3 is made up of 14 amino acids. Per germline, CDR1 SGHNT and CDR2 YYREEE (reference sequence). The chain's CDR3 is CASSLIQGRETQYF. The CDR3 bases are TGTGCCAGCAGCTTGATCCAGGGTCGCGAGACCCAGTACTTC.

The chain couples TRBV27 to TRBJ2-2; D is possibly TRBD2 (5 bases). V was pared by 0 bases and J by 2 bases, with 10 bases between. CDR3 length equals 16 residues. Germline V gene data show CDR1 as MNHEY and CDR2 as SMNVEV (reference sequence). CDR3 amino acids: CASSLSKGVNTGELFF. CDR3 sequence (DNA): TGTGCCAGCAGTTTATCGAAGGGAGTTAACACCGGGGAGCTGTTTTTT.

This chain joins TRBV14 and TRBJ1-1, with D hard to call. The CDR3 has 15 amino acids. Germline V lookup: CDR1 SGHDN, CDR2 FVKESK. V gave up 0 bases and J gave up 4 bases, with 12 bases separating them. The CDR3 here is CASSQEGKGVTEAFF. CDR3 bases: TGTGCCAGCAGCCAAGAGGGGAAGGGAGTCACTGAAGCTTTCTTT.

The rearrangement links TRBV2 to TRBJ1-2; 7 bases fit TRBD1. Losses at the gene ends were 6 bases for V and 5 bases for J; bases not matched to a gene: 12. The CDR3 has 15 residues. The germline gives CDR1 SNHLY, CDR2 FYNNEI. Here the CDR3 DNA reads TGTGCCAGCAGCAAAAACAGGGGAGGAGGGTATGGCTACACCTTC. Residues: CASSKNRGGGYGYTF.

The CDR3 DNA sequence: TGTGCCACCAGCAGAGGACTAGCGGGGGCGGATGATGAGCAGTTCTTC. It encodes CATSRGLAGADDEQFF. The chain employs TRBV15 and TRBJ2-1; 12 positions match TRBD2. After removal of 1 base from V and 8 bases from J, the junction contained 6 bases not matched to a gene. CDR1 is LNHNV and CDR2 is YYDKDF in the germline V gene (reference sequence). The CDR3 length is 16 residues.

This chain joins TRBV20-1 and TRBJ1-1; the D gene is possibly TRBD1 (6 bases). CDR3 length equals 12 residues. V was shortened by 5 bases and J by 10 bases, with 17 bases between the two germline ends. Germline assignment: CDR1 DFQATT and CDR2 SNEGSKA (reference sequence). The CDR3: CSAGTLKLRAFF. The CDR3 nucleotides are TGCAGTGCTGGGACACTTAAGTTGCGAGCTTTCTTT.

To note about this clonotype: One end of the junction varies from germline; a read error may be responsible. The rearrangement joins TRBV4-2 to TRBJ2-1; TRBD2 matches at 8 bases. The CDR3 length is 16 residues. In germline, CDR1 is LGHNA, CDR2 YNFKEQ. CDR3 loop: CAGSQDIAGTYNEQFF. DNA of the CDR3: TGTGCCGGCAGCCAAGATATAGCGGGGACCTACAATGAGCAGTTCTTC.

The gene calls are TRBV6-2 or TRBV6-3 and TRBJ1-5; 10 bases are a match to TRBD1. The CDR3 runs to 15 residues. The J segment lost 4 bases and the V segment lost 4 bases, leaving 4 bases of the junction unmatched. Looked up from germline, CDR1 is MNHEY and CDR2 is SVGEGT. DNA for the CDR3: TGTGCCAGCAGTTCCCGGGACAGGGGAAATCAGCCCCAGCATTTT. Translated: CASSSRDRGNQPQHF.

This rearrangement joins TRBV11-2 to TRBJ1-5; a possible D gene is TRBD1 (6 bases). The CDR3 has 16 amino acids. V lost 5 bases, J lost 7 bases, and 21 bases lay in between. Germline V CDR1 and CDR2: SGHAT, FQNNGV. The CDR3: CASSHLRGRGVQPQHF. CDR3 nucleotide sequence: TGTGCCAGCAGCCACCTCCGGGGGCGAGGGGTCCAGCCCCAGCATTTT.

Ten or more counts support this clonotype. The genes are TRBV7-8 and TRBJ2-6; D is ambiguous. This CDR3 is 13 amino acids long. V gave up 10 bases and J gave up 3 bases, with 10 bases separating them. Germline CDR1 is SGHVS and CDR2 is FQNEAQ. The CDR3 sequence is CATVPSGANVLTF. The CDR3 DNA reads TGTGCCACAGTACCCAGTGGGGCCAACGTCCTGACTTTC.

In this sample, this clonotype turned up many times. The chain is built from TRBV7-8 and TRBJ1-5; 7 bases fit TRBD1. The ends lost 6 bases at V and 4 bases at J; junction bases unmatched: 9. This CDR3 has 15 amino acids. Germline assignment: CDR1 SGHVS and CDR2 FQNEAQ. DNA of the CDR3: TGTGCCAGCAGACCCACAGGGGAACTTAATCAGCCCCAGCATTTT. This codes for CASRPTGELNQPQHF.

CDR3 region: CASSQPIVGGRDEQFF. As DNA, the CDR3 is TGCGCCAGCAGCCAGCCCATAGTAGGAGGGCGGGATGAGCAGTTCTTC. The rearrangement links TRBV4-3 to TRBJ2-1, with D possibly being TRBD2 (6 bases). Germline V gene sequence: CDR1 LGHNA, CDR2 YSLEER. The CDR3 has 16 residues. Trimming took 3 bases from V and 8 from J, leaving 20 bases between them.

The chain employs TRBV12-3 or TRBV12-4 and TRBJ2-1, with D hard to call. CDR3 length equals 13 residues. The ends were cut back, 8 bases at V and 0 bases at J, with 8 bases in the middle. This CDR3 reads CASAVRSYNEQFF. The CDR3 DNA sequence: TGTGCCAGCGCAGTCCGCTCCTACAATGAGCAGTTCTTC.

The chain links TRBV4-3 to TRBJ2-1; D is unresolved. The CDR3 loop spans 16 amino acids. Germline lookup yields CDR1 LGHNA and CDR2 YSLEER. Trimming shortened V by 0 bases and J by 0 bases, and 9 bases separated the two germline ends. DNA for the CDR3: TGCGCCAGCAGCCAAGATAAGGAGAGCTCCTACAATGAGCAGTTCTTC. Translating gives CASSQDKESSYNEQFF.

This clonotype came up many times. The chain recombines TRBV7-6 with TRBJ2-2, with 7 nucleotides matching TRBD1. Germline V lookup: CDR1 SGHVS, CDR2 FNYEAQ. This CDR3 is built from 14 residues. The ends lost 6 bases at V and 0 bases at J; junction bases unmatched: 1. The CDR3 coding sequence is TGTGCCAGCAGAGGGACAGCGAACACCGGGGAGCTGTTTTTT. Protein product: CASRGTANTGELFF. Full variable domain (missing parts from reference TRBV7-6 and TRBJ2-2): GAGVSQSPRYKVTKRGQDVALRCDPISGHVSLYWYRQALGQGPEFLTYFNYEAQQDKSGLPNDRFSAERPEGSISTLTIQRTEQRDSAMYRCASRGTANTGELFFGEGSRLTVL.